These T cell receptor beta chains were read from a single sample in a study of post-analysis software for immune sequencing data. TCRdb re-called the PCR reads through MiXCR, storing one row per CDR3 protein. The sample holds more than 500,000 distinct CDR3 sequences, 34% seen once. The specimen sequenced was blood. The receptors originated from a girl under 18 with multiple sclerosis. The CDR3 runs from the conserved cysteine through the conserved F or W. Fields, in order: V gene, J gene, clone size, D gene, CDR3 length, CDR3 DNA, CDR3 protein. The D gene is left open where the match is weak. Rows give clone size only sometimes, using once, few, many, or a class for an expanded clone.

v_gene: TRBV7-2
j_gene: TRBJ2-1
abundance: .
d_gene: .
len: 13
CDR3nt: TGTGCCAGCAGCTTGGGCGTAAGGGATGAGCAGTTCTTC
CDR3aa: CASSLGVRDEQFF

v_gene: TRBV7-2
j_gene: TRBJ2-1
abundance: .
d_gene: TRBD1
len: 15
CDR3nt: TGTGCCAGCAGCCCACAGGGGGCCCCCTACAATGAGCAGTTCTTC
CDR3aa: CASSPQGAPYNEQFF

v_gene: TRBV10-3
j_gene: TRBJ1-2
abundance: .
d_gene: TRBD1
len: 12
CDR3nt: TGTGCCATCACGACAGGGGCCTATGGCTACACCTTC
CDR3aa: CAITTGAYGYTF

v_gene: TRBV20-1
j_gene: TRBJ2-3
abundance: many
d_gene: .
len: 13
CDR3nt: TGCAGTGGGACGTTACTAGTAACAGATACGCAGTATTTT
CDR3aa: CSGTLLVTDTQYF

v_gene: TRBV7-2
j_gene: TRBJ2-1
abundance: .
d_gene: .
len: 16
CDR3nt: TGTGCCAGCAGCCTTCGACCGGGTCCCCGCTACAATGAGCAGTTCTTC
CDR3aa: CASSLRPGPRYNEQFF

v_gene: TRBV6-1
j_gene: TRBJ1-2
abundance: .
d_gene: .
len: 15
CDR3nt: TGTGCCAGCAGACCTAACAGGAATGCTAACTATGGCTACACCTTC
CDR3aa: CASRPNRNANYGYTF

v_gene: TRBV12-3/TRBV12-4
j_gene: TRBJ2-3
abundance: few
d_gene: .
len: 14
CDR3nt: TGTGCCAGCAGTTTAGGGCTAGCTTTAGATACGCAGTATTTT
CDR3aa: CASSLGLALDTQYF

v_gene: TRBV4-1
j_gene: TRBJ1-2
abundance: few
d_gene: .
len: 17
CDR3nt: TGCGCCAGCAGCCAAGAGTTTGGCAGGGCCCTTTTCTATGGCTACACCTTC
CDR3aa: CASSQEFGRALFYGYTF

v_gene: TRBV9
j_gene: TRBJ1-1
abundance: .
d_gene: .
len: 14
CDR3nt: TGTGCCAGCAGCGTGGGACCCCCGAACGCCGAAGCTTTCTTT
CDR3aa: CASSVGPPNAEAFF

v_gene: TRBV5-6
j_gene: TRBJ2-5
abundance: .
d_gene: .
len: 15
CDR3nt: TGTGCCAGCAGGAATTCAGAAAGTAGACCAGAGACCCAGTACTTC
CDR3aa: CASRNSESRPETQYF

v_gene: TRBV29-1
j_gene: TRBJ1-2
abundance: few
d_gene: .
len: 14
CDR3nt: TGCAGCGTGGTACCTACCGGGACCCACTATGGCTACACCTTC
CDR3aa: CSVVPTGTHYGYTF

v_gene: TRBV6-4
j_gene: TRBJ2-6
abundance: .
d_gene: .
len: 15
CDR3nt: TGTGCCAGCAGTGAGGACAACTCTGGGGCCAACGTCCTGACTTTC
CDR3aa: CASSEDNSGANVLTF

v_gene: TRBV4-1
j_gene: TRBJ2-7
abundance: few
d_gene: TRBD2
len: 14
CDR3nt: TGCGCCAGCAGCCATAGCGGGGAGGGGTACGAGCAGTACTTC
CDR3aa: CASSHSGEGYEQYF

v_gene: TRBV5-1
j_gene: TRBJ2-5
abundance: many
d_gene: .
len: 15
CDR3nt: TGCGCCAGCAGCTTGGCGGGGGGCCGCCAAGAGACCCAGTACTTC
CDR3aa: CASSLAGGRQETQYF

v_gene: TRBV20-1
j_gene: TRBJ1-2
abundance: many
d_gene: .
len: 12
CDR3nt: TGCAGTGCTTGGACGGATACCTATGGCTACACCTTC
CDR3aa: CSAWTDTYGYTF

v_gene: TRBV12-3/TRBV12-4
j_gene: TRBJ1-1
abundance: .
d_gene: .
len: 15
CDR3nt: TGTGCCAGCAGCCTCGGGACTCCCCACGGCACTGAAGCTTTCTTT
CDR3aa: CASSLGTPHGTEAFF

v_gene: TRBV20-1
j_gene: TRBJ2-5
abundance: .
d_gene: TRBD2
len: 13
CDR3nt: TGCGGTGCCCCGGGGGGGGAACAAGAGACCCAGTACTTC
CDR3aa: CGAPGGEQETQYF

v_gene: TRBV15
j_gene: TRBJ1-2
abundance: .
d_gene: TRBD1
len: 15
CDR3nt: TGTGCCACCAGCCGGGACAGGGAGATCTACTATGGCTACACCTTC
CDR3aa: CATSRDREIYYGYTF

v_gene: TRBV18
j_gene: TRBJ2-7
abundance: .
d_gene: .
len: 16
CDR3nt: TGTGCCAGCTCACCACAGTCCGGCTATCGCTCCTACGAGCAGTACTTC
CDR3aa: CASSPQSGYRSYEQYF